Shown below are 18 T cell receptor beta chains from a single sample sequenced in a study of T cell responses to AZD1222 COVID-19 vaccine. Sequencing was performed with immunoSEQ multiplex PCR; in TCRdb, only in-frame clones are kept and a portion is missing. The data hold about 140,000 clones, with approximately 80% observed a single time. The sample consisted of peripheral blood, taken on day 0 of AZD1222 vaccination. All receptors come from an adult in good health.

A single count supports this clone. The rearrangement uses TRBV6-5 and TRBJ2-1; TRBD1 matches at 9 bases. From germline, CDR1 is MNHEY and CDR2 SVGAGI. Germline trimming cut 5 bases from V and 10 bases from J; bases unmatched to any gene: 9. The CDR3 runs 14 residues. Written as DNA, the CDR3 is TGTGCCAGCAGTCAGGACAGGGGCTCTAGGGAGCAGTTCTTC. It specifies CASSQDRGSREQFF.

In DNA, the CDR3 is TGTGCCAGCAGCCAGAAGAACACTGAAGCTTTCTTT. Translated, it gives CASSQKNTEAFF. The gene calls are TRBV3-1 (or the pseudogene TRBV3-2) and TRBJ1-1, with no clear D. CDR3 length equals 12 residues. Per germline, CDR1 LGHDT and CDR2 YNNKEL (reference sequence). Trimming shortened V by 3 bases and J by 1 base, and 3 bases separated the two germline ends.

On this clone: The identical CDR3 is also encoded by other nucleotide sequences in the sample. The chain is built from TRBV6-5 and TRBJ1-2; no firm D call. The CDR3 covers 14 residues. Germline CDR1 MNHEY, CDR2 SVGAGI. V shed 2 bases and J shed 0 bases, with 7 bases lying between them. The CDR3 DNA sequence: TGTGCCAGCAGTTACGAAGGAGCTAACTATGGCTACACCTTC. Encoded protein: CASSYEGANYGYTF.

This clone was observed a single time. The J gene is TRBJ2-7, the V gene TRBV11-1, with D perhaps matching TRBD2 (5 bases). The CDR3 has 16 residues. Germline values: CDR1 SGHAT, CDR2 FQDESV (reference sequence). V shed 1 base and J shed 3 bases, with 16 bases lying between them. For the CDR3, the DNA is TGTGCCAGCAGCTTAGTCGGCATCGGGATCTACTACGAGCAGTACTTC. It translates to CASSLVGIGIYYEQYF.

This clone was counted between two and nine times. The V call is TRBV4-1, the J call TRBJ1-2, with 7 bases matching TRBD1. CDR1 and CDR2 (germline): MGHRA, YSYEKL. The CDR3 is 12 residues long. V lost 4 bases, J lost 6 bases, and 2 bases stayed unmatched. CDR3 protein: CASSRDSDGYTF. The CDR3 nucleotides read TGCGCCAGCAGCCGGGACAGCGATGGCTACACCTTC.

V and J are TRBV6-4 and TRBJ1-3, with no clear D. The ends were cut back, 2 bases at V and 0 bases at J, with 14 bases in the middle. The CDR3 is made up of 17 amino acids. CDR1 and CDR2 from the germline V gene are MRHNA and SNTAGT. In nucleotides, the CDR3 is TGTGCCAGCAGTGACAAACCTCGACCGACCTCTGGAAACACCATATATTTT. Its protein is CASSDKPRPTSGNTIYF.

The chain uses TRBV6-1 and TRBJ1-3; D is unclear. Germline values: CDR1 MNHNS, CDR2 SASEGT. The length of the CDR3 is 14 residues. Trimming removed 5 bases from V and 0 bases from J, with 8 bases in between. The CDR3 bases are TGTGCCAGCAGTCAATTAGCCTCTGGAAACACCATATATTTT. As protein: CASSQLASGNTIYF.

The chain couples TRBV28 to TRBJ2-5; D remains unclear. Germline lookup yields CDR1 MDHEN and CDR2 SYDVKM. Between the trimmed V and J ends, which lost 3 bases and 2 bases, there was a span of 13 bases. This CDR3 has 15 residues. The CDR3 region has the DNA TGTGCCAGCAGTTTTGGGCCCCCAGAGCAAGAGACCCAGTACTTC. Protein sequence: CASSFGPPEQETQYF.

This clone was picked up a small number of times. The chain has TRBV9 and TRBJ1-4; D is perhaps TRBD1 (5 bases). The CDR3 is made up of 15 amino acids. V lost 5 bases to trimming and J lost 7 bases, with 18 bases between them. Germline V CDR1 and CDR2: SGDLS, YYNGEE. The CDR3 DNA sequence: TGTGCCAGCAGTAGGGGTGAGAGGGAGCCTGAAAAACTGTTTTTT. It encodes CASSRGEREPEKLFF.

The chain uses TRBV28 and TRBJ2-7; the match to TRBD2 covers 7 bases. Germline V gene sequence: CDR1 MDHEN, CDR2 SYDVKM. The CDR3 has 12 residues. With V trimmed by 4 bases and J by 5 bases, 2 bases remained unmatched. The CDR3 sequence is CASSWGGNEQYF. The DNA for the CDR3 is TGTGCCAGCAGTTGGGGGGGGAACGAGCAGTACTTC. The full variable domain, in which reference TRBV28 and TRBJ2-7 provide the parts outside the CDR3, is DVKVTQSSRYLVKRTGEKVFLECVQDMDHENMFWYRQDPGLGLRLIYFSYDVKMKEKGDIPEGYSVSREKKERFSLILESASTNQTSMYLCASSWGGNEQYFGPGTRLTVT.

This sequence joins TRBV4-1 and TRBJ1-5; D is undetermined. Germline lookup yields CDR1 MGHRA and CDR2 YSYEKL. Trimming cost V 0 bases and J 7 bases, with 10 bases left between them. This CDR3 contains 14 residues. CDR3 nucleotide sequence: TGCGCCAGCAGCCAAGATCCGGGAGGGCAGCCCCAGCATTTT. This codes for CASSQDPGGQPQHF.

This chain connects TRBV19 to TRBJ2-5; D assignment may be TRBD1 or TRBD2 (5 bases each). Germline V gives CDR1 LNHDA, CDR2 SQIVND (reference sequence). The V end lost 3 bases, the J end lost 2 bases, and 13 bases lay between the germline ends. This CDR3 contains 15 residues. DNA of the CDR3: TGTGCCAGTAGTATTGGTCAGGGAGTACAAGAGACCCAGTACTTC. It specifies CASSIGQGVQETQYF.

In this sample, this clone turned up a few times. The CDR3 DNA sequence: TGTGCCAGTAGTCTACCGCGGGACAGGGTTGGTGGCTACACCTTC. It yields the protein CASSLPRDRVGGYTF. This rearrangement joins TRBV19 to TRBJ1-2, with TRBD1 identical over 9 bases. Germline V gene sequence: CDR1 LNHDA, CDR2 SQIVND (reference sequence). The CDR3 contains 15 residues. Unmatched junction bases numbered 11, after V lost 5 bases and J lost 7 bases.

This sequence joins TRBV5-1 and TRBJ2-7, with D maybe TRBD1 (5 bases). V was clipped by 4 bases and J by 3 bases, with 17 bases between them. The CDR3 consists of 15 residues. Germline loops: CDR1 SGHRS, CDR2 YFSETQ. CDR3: CASSPKSTGVYEQYF. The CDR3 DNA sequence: TGCGCCAGCAGCCCGAAAAGCACAGGAGTCTACGAGCAGTACTTC.

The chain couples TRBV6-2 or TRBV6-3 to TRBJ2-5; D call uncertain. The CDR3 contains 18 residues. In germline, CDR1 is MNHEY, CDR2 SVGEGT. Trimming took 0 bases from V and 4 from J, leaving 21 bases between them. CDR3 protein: CASSYSKEGPSFLETQYF. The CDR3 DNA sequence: TGTGCCAGCAGTTACTCGAAGGAAGGCCCCTCCTTCCTAGAGACCCAGTACTTC.

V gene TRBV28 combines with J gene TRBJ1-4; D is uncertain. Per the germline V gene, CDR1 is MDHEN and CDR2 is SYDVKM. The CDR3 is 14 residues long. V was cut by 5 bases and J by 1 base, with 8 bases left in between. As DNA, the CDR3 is TGTGCCAGCAGTCTTATGGGAACTAATGAAAAACTGTTTTTT. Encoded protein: CASSLMGTNEKLFF.

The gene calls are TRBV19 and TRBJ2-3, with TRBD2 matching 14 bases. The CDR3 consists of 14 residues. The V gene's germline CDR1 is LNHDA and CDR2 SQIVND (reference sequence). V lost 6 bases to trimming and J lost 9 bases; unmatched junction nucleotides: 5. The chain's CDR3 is CASSRTSGGQTQYF. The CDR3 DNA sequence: TGTGCCAGTAGCCGGACTAGCGGGGGGCAAACGCAGTATTTT.

The CDR3 coding sequence is TGTGCCAGCAGCTTACGGGGATCGAACCTCCACTTT. It codes for CASSLRGSNLHF. The V call is TRBV13, the J call TRBJ1-6; D call uncertain. The CDR3 is 12 amino acids. CDR1 PRHDT and CDR2 FYEKMQ come from the germline V gene (reference sequence). V was cut by 2 bases and J by 15 bases, with 11 bases left in between.